This TCR beta chain was sequenced during a study of shared T cell receptors in the human thymus. The CDR3 has 18 amino acids. The V and J ends lost 1 base and 0 bases, in that order; junction bases with no gene match: 5. Germline V gives CDR1 MNHEY, CDR2 SMNVEV (reference sequence). Assay used: immunoSEQ multiplex PCR; TCRdb lists only in-frame clones, some missing. This table has just under 550,000 clones, approximately 78% appearing once. The same data also went into a second study, on human thymus T cells. That source notes: Corrective cardiac operations yielded the resected thymus tissue. Related research has reported that thymic repertoires overlap highly among unrelated individuals.

This receptor was identified in a boy under two years old with a congenital heart defect. The chain carries TRBV27 and TRBJ2-3, with TRBD2 identical over 12 bases. The sample comprised thymocytes. CDR3: CASSLFPSGRVSTDTQYF. CDR3 DNA sequence: TGTGCCAGCAGTTTATTCCCTAGCGGGAGGGTGAGCACAGATACGCAGTATTTT.